The 5 T cell receptor beta chains below come from one sample, sequenced in a study of tumor-infiltrating lymphocytes in oesophageal squamous cell carcinoma. Each CDR3 protein gets one entry after TCRdb re-called the PCR reads with MiXCR. The sample has more than 15,000 distinct CDR3 sequences, 35% to 50% seen once; the top ten hold approximately 13%. The sequenced sample was normal esophageal tissue next to the tumor. Receptors were obtained from a male donor with esophageal squamous cell carcinoma.

The V call is TRBV7-9, the J call TRBJ1-4, with no clear D. Deletions cut 3 bases from V and 0 bases from J, with 8 bases between. CDR1 and CDR2 from the germline V gene are SEHNR and FQNEAQ (reference sequence). CDR3 length: 15 amino acids. The chain's CDR3 is CASSFSYSTNEKLFF. The CDR3, as DNA: TGTGCCAGCAGCTTCTCCTATTCAACTAATGAAAAACTGTTTTTT.

There are many counts of this clonotype. V gene TRBV5-8 combines with J gene TRBJ2-3, with D possibly TRBD2 on 5 matching bases. This CDR3 has 13 residues. Germline lookup yields CDR1 SGHTS and CDR2 YDEGEE. V was trimmed by 1 base and J by 4 bases, leaving 7 bases between them. The CDR3: CASSLTRADTQYF. CDR3 coding DNA: TGTGCCAGCAGCTTGACGAGGGCAGATACGCAGTATTTT. Full variable domain (remainder filled in from reference TRBV5-8 and TRBJ2-3): EAGVTQSPTHLIKTRGQQATLRCSPISGHTSVYWYQQALGLGLQFLLWYDEGEERNRGNFPPRFSGRQFPNYSSELNVNALELEDSALYLCASSLTRADTQYFGPGTRLTVL.

This clonotype is medium-sized by share. The rearrangement links TRBV7-2 to TRBJ2-3; 8 bases line up with TRBD1. Germline V lookup: CDR1 SGHTA, CDR2 FQGNSA. V was pared by 5 bases and J by 0 bases, with 1 base of the junction left unmatched. This CDR3 spans 14 amino acids. The CDR3 reads CASSQGASTDTQYF. The CDR3 bases are TGTGCCAGCAGCCAGGGGGCTAGCACAGATACGCAGTATTTT. The complete variable domain, with remaining parts taken from reference TRBV7-2 and TRBJ2-3, reads GAGVSQSPSNKVTEKGKDVELRCDPISGHTALYWYRQSLGQGLEFLIYFQGNSAPDKSGLPSDRFSAERTGGSVSTLTIQRTQQEDSAVYLCASSQGASTDTQYFGPGTRLTVL.

This clonotype showed up just a few times. This chain uses TRBV6-5 with TRBJ2-1, with 8 nucleotides matching TRBD1. The length of the CDR3 is 15 residues. Germline V gene data show CDR1 as MNHEY and CDR2 as SVGAGI. J gave up 9 bases and V 6 bases, and 13 bases lay outside the gene matches. CDR3 residues: CASSLEYRGASEQFF. The CDR3 DNA reads TGTGCCAGCAGCTTAGAATACAGGGGGGCGAGTGAGCAGTTCTTC.

This clonotype was seen a few times. The J gene is TRBJ2-3, the V gene TRBV5-6, with 10 positions matching TRBD2. Unmatched junction bases numbered 6, after V lost 0 bases and J lost 5 bases. CDR3 length: 16 residues. In germline, CDR1 is SGHDT, CDR2 YYEEEE. CDR3 sequence: CASSLGLAGGLDTQYF. Written as DNA, the CDR3 is TGTGCCAGCAGCTTGGGACTAGCGGGCGGCCTAGATACGCAGTATTTT.